The T cell receptor beta chain under discussion was sequenced for a study of T cells in narcolepsy. Assay used: immunoSEQ multiplex PCR; TCRdb lists only in-frame clones, some missing. The sample has 15,000 to 20,000 clones; 80% to 90% are singletons. V gave up 4 bases and J gave up 5 bases, with 11 bases separating them. CDR1 is LGHNA and CDR2 is YSLEER in the germline V gene. CDR3 size: 13 residues. The sample comprised memory (CD45RA-) CD4+ T cells from blood. The TCR comes from a human donor in good health. This chain links TRBV4-3 with TRBJ2-5; no clear D. CDR3 in amino acids: CASSRLVGETQYF. The CDR3, as DNA: TGCGCCAGCAGCCGTCTAGTAGGGGAGACCCAGTACTTC.